Described below is a single T cell receptor beta chain sequence and its context. As yet, its antigen is unknown. This sample's TCRbeta library carried unique molecular identifier barcodes. TCRdb re-derived calls from the PCR reads in MiXCR, one entry per CDR3 protein. The table includes about 980,000 distinct CDR3 sequences, roughly 29% detected once. This entry comes from a study of T-cell reconstitution after alpha-beta-depleted transplantation in children. The germline V gene has CDR1 LNHDA and CDR2 SQIVND (reference sequence). This CDR3 spans 13 amino acids. The junction had 7 bases not matched to a gene; V was cut back by 9 bases and J by 4 bases. Study conclusions and caveats: Surviving recipient cells, namely T cells and thymic progenitors, were the source of high day-60 TCRbeta diversity in some patients. T-cell numbers and diversity one year post-transplant derived largely from freshly generated T cells.

The V call is TRBV19, the J call TRBJ1-2; TRBD1 matches 8 bases. The receptor's source is a boy younger than two who had a stem cell transplant for SCID, so the T cells may come from the graft donor. This sample comprised PBMCs, mostly from graft donor cells, obtained 360 days after TCRalphabeta/CD19-depleted stem cell transplant. CDR3 nucleotide sequence: TGTGCCAGCGGGACAGGCGACCTCTATGGCTACACCTTC. Its translation: CASGTGDLYGYTF.